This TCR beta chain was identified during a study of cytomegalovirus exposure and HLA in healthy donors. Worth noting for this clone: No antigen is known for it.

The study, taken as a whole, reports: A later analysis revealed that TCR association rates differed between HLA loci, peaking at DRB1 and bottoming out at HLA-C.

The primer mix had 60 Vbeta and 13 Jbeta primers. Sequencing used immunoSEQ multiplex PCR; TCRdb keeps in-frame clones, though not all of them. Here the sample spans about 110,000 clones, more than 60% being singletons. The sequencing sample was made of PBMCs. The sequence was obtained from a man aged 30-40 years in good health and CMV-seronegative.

The CDR3 sequence is CASSLTDRVNEKLFF. CDR3 sequence (DNA): TGTGCCAGCAGCCTAACTGACAGGGTTAATGAAAAACTGTTTTTT. The V and J genes are TRBV14 and TRBJ1-4; 7 bases align to TRBD1. With V trimmed by 4 bases and J by 4 bases, 6 bases remained unmatched. The CDR3 sequence is 15 residues long. Looked up from germline, CDR1 is SGHDN and CDR2 is FVKESK.